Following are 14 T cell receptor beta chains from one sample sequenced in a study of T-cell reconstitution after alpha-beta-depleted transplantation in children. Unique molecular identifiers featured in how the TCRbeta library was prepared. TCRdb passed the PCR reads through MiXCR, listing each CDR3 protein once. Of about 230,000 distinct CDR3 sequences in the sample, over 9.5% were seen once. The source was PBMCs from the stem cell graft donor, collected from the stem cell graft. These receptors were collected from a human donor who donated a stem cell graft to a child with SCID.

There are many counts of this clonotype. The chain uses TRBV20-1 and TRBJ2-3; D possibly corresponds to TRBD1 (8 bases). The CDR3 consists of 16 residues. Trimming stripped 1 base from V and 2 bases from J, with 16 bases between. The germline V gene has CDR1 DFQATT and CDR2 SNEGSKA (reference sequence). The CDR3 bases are TGCAGTGCTAGAGTCATTACAGGGGGGGACACAGATACGCAGTATTTT. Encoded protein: CSARVITGGDTDTQYF.

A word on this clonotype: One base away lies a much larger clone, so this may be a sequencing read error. CDR3 protein: CASTSKAGSPYEQHF. The CDR3 DNA reads as TGTGCCAGCACCTCAAAGGCGGGAAGCCCCTACGAGCAGCACTTC. This chain connects TRBV7-2 to TRBJ2-7, with a tentative D call TRBD2 (6 bases). Germline V gene data show CDR1 as SGHTA and CDR2 as FQGNSA. This CDR3 comprises 15 residues.

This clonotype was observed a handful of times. The CDR3 here is CASSLTQPGNTEAFF. The CDR3 DNA follows: TGCGCCAGCAGCCTGACGCAACCCGGGAACACTGAAGCTTTCTTT. The rearrangement joins TRBV5-1 to TRBJ1-1; D is unresolved. CDR1 and CDR2 (germline): SGHRS, YFSETQ. The length of the CDR3 is 15 residues. Trimming cost V 4 bases and J 1 base, with 14 bases left between them.

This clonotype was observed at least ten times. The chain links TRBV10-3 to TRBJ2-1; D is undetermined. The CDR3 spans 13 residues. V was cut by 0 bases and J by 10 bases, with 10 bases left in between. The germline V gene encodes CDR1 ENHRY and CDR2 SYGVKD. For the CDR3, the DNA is TGTGCCATCAGTGAGTCTGGGCAAGTGGAGCAGTTCTTC. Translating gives CAISESGQVEQFF.

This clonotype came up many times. As DNA, the CDR3 is TGTGCCAGCCTGGGACAGTCTAATTCACCCCTCCACTTT. Encoded protein: CASLGQSNSPLHF. V gene TRBV6-1 combines with J gene TRBJ1-6; 7 bases match TRBD1. This CDR3 region has 13 residues. J lost 6 bases, V lost 8 bases, and 4 bases had no gene match. The germline gives CDR1 MNHNS, CDR2 SASEGT.

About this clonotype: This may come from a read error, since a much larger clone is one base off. The CDR3 DNA reads TGTGCCAGCAGCTTAACGGGGGACACAAACTTTGGCTACACCTTC. This sequence encodes CASSLTGDTNFGYTF. The rearrangement links TRBV7-3 to TRBJ1-2; D may be TRBD1 (6 bases). The CDR3 length is 15 residues. Per germline, CDR1 SGHTA and CDR2 FQGTGA.

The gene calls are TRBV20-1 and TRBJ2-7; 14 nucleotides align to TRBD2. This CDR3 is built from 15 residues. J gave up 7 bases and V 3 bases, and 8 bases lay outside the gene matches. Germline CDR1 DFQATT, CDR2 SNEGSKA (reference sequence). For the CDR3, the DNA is TGCAGTGCTAGTAAGACTAGCGGGGGGGCATCGGAGCAGTACTTC. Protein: CSASKTSGGASEQYF.

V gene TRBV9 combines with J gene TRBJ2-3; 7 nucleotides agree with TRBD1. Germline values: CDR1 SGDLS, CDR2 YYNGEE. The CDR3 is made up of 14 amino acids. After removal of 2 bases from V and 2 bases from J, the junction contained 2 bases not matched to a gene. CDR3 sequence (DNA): TGTGCCAGCAGCGTGACAGGGTCCACAGATACGCAGTATTTT. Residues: CASSVTGSTDTQYF. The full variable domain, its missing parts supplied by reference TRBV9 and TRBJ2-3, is DSGVTQTPKHLITATGQRVTLRCSPRSGDLSVYWYQQSLDQGLQFLIQYYNGEERAKGNILERFSAQQFPDLHSELNLSSLELGDSALYFCASSVTGSTDTQYFGPGTRLTVL.

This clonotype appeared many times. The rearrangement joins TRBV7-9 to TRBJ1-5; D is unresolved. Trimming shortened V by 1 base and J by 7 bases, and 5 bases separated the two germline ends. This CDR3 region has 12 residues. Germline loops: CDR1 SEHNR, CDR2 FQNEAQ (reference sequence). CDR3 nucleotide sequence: TGTGCCAGCAGCTTAGACTGGCAGCCCCAGCATTTT. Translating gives CASSLDWQPQHF. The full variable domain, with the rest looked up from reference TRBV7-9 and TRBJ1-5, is DTGVSQNPRHKITKRGQNVTFRCDPISEHNRLYWYRQTLGQGPEFLTYFQNEAQLEKSRLLSDRFSAERPKGSFSTLEIQRTEQGDSAMYLCASSLDWQPQHFGDGTRLSIL.

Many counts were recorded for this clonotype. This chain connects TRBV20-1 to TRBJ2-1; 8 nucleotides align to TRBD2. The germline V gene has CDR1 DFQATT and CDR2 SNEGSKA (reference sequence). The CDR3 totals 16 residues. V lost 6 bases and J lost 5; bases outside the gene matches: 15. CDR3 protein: CSAPRVGRGENNEQFF. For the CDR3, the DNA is TGCAGTGCCCCCCGTGTGGGGCGGGGGGAGAACAATGAGCAGTTCTTC.

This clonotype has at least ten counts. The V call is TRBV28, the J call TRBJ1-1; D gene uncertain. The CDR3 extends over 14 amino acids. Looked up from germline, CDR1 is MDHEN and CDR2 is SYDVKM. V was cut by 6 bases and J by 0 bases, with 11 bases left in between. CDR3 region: CASSRNILNTEAFF. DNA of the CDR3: TGTGCCAGCAGCCGGAACATCCTGAACACTGAAGCTTTCTTT.

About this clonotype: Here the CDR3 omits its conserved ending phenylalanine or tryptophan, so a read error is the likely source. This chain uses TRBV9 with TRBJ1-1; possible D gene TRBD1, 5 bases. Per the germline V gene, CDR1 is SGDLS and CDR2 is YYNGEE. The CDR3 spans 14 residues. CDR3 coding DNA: TGTGCCAGCAGCGTAGCTGGGGGGAACACTAAAGCTTTCATT. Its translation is CASSVAGGNTKAFI.

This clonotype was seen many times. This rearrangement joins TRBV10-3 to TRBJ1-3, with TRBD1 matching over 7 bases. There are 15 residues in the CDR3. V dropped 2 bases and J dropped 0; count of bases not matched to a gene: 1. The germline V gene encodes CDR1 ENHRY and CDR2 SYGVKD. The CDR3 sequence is CAISERDSSGNTIYF. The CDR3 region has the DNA TGTGCCATCAGTGAGAGGGACAGCTCTGGAAACACCATATATTTT.

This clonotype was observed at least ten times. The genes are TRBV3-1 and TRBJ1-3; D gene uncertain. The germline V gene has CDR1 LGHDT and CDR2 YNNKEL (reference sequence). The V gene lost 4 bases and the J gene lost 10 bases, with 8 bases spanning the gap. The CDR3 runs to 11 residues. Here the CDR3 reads CASSLGRTIYF. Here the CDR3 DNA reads TGTGCCAGCAGCCTCGGGCGGACCATATATTTT.